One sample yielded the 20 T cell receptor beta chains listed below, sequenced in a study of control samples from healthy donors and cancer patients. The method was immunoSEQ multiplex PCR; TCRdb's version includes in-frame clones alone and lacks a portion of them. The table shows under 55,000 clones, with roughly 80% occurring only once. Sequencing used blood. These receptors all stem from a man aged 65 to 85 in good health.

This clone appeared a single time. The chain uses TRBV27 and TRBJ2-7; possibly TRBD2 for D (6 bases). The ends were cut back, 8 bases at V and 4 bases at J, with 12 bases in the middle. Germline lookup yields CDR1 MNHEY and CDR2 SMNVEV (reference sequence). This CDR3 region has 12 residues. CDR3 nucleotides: TGTGCCAGCCCTCCAGGGAGGTACGAGCAGTACTTC. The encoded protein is CASPPGRYEQYF.

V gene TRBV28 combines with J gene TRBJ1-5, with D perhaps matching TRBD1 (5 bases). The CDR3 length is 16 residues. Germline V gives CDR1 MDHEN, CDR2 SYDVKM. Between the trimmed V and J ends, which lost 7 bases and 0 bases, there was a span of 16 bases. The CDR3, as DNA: TGTGCCAGCATTTCCCAAGGGAGGGGTAGCAATCAGCCCCAGCATTTT. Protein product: CASISQGRGSNQPQHF.

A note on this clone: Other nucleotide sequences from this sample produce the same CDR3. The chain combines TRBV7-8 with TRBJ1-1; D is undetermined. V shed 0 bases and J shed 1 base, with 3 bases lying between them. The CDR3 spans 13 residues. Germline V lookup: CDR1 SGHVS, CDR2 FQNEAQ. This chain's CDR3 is CASSLARNTEAFF. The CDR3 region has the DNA TGTGCCAGCAGCTTAGCAAGGAACACTGAAGCTTTCTTT.

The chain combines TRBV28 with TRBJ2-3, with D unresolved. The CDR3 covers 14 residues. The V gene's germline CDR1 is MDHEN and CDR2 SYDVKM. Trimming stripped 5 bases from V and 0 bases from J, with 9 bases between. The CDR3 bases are TGTGCCAGCAGTGTCATATATAGCACAGATACGCAGTATTTT. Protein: CASSVIYSTDTQYF.

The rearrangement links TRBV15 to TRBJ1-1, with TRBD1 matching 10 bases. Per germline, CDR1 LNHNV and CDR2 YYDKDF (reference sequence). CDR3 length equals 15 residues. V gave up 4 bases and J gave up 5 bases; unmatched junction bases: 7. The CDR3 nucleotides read TGTGCCACCAGCACCCAGGACAGGGGGGAGACTGAAGCTTTCTTT. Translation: CATSTQDRGETEAFF. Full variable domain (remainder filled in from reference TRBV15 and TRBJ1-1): DAMVIQNPRYQVTQFGKPVTLSCSQTLNHNVMYWYQQKSSQAPKLLFHYYDKDFNNEADTPDNFQSRRPNTSFCFLDIRSPGLGDTAMYLCATSTQDRGETEAFFGQGTRLTVV.

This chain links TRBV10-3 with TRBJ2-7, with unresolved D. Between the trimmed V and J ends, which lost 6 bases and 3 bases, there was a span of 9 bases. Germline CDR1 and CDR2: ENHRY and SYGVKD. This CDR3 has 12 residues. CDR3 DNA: TGTGCCATCAGCACTCCAGGCTACGAGCAGTACTTC. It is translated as CAISTPGYEQYF.

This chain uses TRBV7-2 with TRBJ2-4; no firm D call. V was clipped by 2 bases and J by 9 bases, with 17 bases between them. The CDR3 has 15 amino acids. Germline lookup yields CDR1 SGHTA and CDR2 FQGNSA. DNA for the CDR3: TGTGCCAGCAGCTTACAAGCCCGACCCCAGACCATTCAGTACTTC. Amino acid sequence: CASSLQARPQTIQYF. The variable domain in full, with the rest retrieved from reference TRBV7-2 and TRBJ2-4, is GAGVSQSPSNKVTEKGKDVELRCDPISGHTALYWYRQSLGQGLEFLIYFQGNSAPDKSGLPSDRFSAERTGGSVSTLTIQRTQQEDSAVYLCASSLQARPQTIQYFGAGTRLSVL.

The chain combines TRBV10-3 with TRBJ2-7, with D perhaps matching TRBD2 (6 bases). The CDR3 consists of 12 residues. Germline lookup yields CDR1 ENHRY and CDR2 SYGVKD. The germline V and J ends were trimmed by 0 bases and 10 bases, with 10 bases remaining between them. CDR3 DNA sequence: TGTGCCATCAGTGAGTCATTGGAGGGACAGTACTTC. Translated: CAISESLEGQYF.

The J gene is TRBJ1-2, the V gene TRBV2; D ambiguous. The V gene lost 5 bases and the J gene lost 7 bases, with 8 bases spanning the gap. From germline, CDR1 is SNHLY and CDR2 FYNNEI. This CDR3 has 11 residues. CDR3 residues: CASSFWIGYTF. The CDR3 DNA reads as TGTGCCAGCAGTTTTTGGATTGGCTACACCTTC.

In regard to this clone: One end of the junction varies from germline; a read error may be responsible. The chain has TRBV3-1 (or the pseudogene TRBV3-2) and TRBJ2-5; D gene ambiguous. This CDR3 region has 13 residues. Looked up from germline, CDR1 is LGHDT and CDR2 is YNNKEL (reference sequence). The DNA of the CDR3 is TGTGCCAGCAGCCAAGTGGAGCAAGGGACCCAGTACTTC. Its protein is CASSQVEQGTQYF.

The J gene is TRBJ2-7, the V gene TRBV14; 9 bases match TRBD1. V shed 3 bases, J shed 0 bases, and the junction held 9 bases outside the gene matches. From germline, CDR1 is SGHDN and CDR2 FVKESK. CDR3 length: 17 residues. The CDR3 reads CASSQVGQGMASYEQYF. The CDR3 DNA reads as TGTGCCAGCAGCCAGGTAGGACAGGGGATGGCCTCCTACGAGCAGTACTTC.

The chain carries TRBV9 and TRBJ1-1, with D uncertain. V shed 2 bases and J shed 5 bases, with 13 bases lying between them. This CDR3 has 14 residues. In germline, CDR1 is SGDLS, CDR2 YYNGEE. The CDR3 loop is CASSVSGRETEAFF. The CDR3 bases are TGTGCCAGCAGCGTTTCCGGGCGTGAGACTGAAGCTTTCTTT.

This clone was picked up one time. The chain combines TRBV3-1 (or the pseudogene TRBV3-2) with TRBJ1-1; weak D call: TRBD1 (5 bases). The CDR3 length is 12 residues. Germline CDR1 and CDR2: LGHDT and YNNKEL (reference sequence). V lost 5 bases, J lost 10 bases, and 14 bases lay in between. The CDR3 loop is CASSTWGNPAFF. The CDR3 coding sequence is TGTGCCAGCAGCACTTGGGGCAATCCAGCTTTCTTT.

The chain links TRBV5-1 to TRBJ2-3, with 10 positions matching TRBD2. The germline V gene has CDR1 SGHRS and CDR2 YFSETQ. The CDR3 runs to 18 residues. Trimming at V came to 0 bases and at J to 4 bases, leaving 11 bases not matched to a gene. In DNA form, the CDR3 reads TGCGCCAGCAGCTTGGCCGAGGGTCCTAGCGGGGGAGCAGATACGCAGTATTTT. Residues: CASSLAEGPSGGADTQYF.

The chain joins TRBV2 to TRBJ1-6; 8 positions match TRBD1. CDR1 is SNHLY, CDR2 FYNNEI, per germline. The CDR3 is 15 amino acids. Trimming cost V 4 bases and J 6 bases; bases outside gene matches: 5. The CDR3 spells CASSGQGLSNSPLHF. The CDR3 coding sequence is TGTGCCAGCAGTGGACAGGGGCTTAGTAATTCACCCCTCCACTTT.

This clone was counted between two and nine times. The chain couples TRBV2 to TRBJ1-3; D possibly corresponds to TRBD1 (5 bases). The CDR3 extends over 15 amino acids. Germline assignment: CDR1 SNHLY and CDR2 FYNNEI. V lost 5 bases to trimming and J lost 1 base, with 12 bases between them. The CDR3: CASSLQVLSGNTIYF. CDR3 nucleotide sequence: TGTGCCAGCAGTTTACAGGTTCTATCTGGAAACACCATATATTTT.

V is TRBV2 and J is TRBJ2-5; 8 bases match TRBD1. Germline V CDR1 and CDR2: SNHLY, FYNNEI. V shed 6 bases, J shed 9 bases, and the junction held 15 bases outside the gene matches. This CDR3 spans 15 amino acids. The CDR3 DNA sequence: TGTGCCAGCAGCGGTCCCGGGACAGGTTTGGAGGCCCAGTACTTC. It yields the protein CASSGPGTGLEAQYF.

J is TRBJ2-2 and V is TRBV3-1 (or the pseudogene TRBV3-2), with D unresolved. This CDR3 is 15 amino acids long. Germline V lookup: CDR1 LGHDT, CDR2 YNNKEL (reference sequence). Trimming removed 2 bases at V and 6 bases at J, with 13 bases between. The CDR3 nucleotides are TGTGCCAGCAGCCAAAGGGTGGCCCTGGCCGGGGAGCTGTTTTTT. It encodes CASSQRVALAGELFF.

The CDR3 DNA follows: TGTGCCAGCAGCGCTGGACAGGGAGGCACTGAAGCTTTCTTT. It is translated as CASSAGQGGTEAFF. The chain recombines TRBV11-2 with TRBJ1-1; 8 nucleotides agree with TRBD1. This CDR3 has 14 residues. CDR1 and CDR2 from the germline V gene are SGHAT and FQNNGV. Trimming cost V 5 bases and J 4 bases; bases outside gene matches: 6. The full variable domain, its missing parts supplied by reference TRBV11-2 and TRBJ1-1, is EAGVAQSPRYKIIEKRQSVAFWCNPISGHATLYWYQQILGQGPKLLIQFQNNGVVDDSQLPKDRFSAERLKGVDSTLKIQPAKLEDSAVYLCASSAGQGGTEAFFGQGTRLTVV.

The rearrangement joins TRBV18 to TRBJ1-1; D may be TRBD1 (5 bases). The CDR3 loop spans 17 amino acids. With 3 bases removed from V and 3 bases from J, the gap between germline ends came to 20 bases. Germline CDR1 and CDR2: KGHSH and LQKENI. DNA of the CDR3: TGTGCCAGCTCACCGTTACGAGGCGGGGGTTTGTACACTGAAGCTTTCTTT. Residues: CASSPLRGGGLYTEAFF.